This is a list of T cell receptor beta chains from one sample in a study of blood T cell repertoires in COVID-19. Clones were sequenced by immunoSEQ multiplex PCR, and TCRdb holds only the in-frame ones, with some missing. This sample has 100,000 or so clones, with 90% to 95% found just once. Sequenced input: peripheral blood. The receptors come from a man between 45 and 60 years old with acute or convalescent COVID-19. The CDR3 runs from the conserved cysteine through the conserved F or W. A D gene is named only where the DNA matches it firmly. Clone size is shown for a subset of rows, as once, few, many or a class of expanded clone.

- - TRBJ2-2 TRBV25-1 CASSVQGNTGELFF TGTGCCAGCAGTGTACAGGGGAACACCGGGGAGCTGTTTTTT
TRBD1 - TRBJ2-7 TRBV9 CASSDGTGFNEQYF TGTGCCAGCAGCGACGGGACAGGGTTCAACGAGCAGTACTTC
- - TRBJ2-2 TRBV14 CASSLGGGYTGELFF TGTGCCAGCAGCCTTGGGGGGGGCTACACCGGGGAGCTGTTTTTT
TRBD2 - TRBJ2-1 TRBV9 CASSGGQRGRGPGNEQFF TGTGCCAGCAGCGGAGGGCAGCGGGGGAGGGGACCTGGGAATGAGCAGTTCTTC
- - TRBJ2-7 TRBV18 CASSLKTGNSYEQYF TGTGCCAGCTCCCTGAAAACAGGGAATTCCTACGAGCAGTACTTC
TRBD1 - TRBJ1-5 TRBV15 CATSRDRADNQPQHF TGTGCCACCAGCAGGGACAGGGCTGACAATCAGCCCCAGCATTTT
TRBD2 - TRBJ2-1 TRBV3-1/TRBV3-2 CASSQIAGAVNEQFF TGTGCCAGCAGCCAAATAGCGGGGGCTGTCAATGAGCAGTTCTTC
- - TRBJ2-2 TRBV12-3/TRBV12-4 CASSLWGDGELFF TGTGCCAGCAGTTTATGGGGGGACGGGGAGCTGTTTTTT
TRBD1 - TRBJ1-2 TRBV6-5 CASSSSLDRALYGYTF TGTGCCAGCAGTTCCTCCCTGGACAGGGCCCTCTATGGCTACACCTTC
- - TRBJ2-3 TRBV5-4 CASSLISGTDTQYF TGTGCCAGCAGCTTGATATCAGGGACAGATACGCAGTATTTT
TRBD1 - TRBJ2-6 TRBV18 CASSHYPPGQGANVLTF TGTGCCAGCTCACACTACCCTCCGGGACAGGGGGCCAACGTCCTGACTTTC
TRBD1 - TRBJ2-3 TRBV28 CASSLSGQITDTQYF TGTGCCAGCAGTTTATCGGGACAGATCACAGATACGCAGTATTTT
- few TRBJ1-1 TRBV18 CASSHKQGPTEAFF TGTGCCAGCTCACATAAACAGGGACCCACTGAAGCTTTCTTT
- - TRBJ1-1 TRBV10-3 CAISAETAFMNTEAFF TGTGCCATCAGTGCGGAGACAGCCTTCATGAACACTGAAGCTTTCTTT
- - TRBJ1-5 TRBV5-8 CASSLEGARGEPQHF TGTGCCAGCAGCTTGGAAGGGGCCCGTGGGGAGCCCCAGCATTTT
- - TRBJ1-3 TRBV9 CASRKGEGNTIYF TGTGCCAGCAGGAAGGGGGAAGGAAACACCATATATTTT
- - TRBJ2-5 TRBV6-1 CASSEGQGKETQYF TGTGCCAGCAGTGAAGGGCAGGGCAAAGAGACCCAGTACTTC
- once TRBJ2-2 TRBV6-5 CASGGSTGELFF TGTGCCAGCGGGGGGAGCACCGGGGAGCTGTTTTTT
- - TRBJ1-6 TRBV5-6 CASSSSGAGELRVF TGTGCCAGCAGCTCCTCGGGTGCCGGGGAGCTTCGGGTCTTT
- - TRBJ2-7 TRBV2 CASSEGGSYEQYF TGTGCCAGCAGTGAAGGCGGCAGCTACGAGCAGTACTTC
- - TRBJ1-2 TRBV19 CASSLYLDRSNYGYTF TGTGCCAGTAGTCTCTACCTCGACAGGAGTAACTATGGCTACACCTTC
TRBD1 once TRBJ1-4 TRBV19 CASSIDGTGLEKLFF TGTGCCAGTAGTATAGACGGGACAGGGTTAGAAAAACTGTTTTTT
TRBD1 - TRBJ2-4 TRBV15 CATSRSDRDKNIQYF TGTGCCACCAGCAGAAGCGACAGGGACAAAAACATTCAGTACTTC